A single sample gave rise to the 10 T cell receptor beta chains below, sequenced in a study of blood T cells in healthy people across ages (dated by TCRdb to about 2015). The library came from 5' RACE. The sequencing machine was an Illumina HiSeq 2500. The second PCR ran for roughly 6 to 11 cycles and used a J-beta primer mix along with a sample-barcoded 5' primer. TCRdb passed the public sequencing reads through fastp at Q25 and MiXCR, retaining productive beta sequences. Identical CDR3 proteins give one entry, which carries the most common genes and DNA. The sample includes roughly 1,700,000 distinct CDR3 sequences, with about 28% observed a single time. The top ten constitute 6.5% to 8.5% of the sample. What was sequenced was blood. The receptors were sampled from a woman in her 30s in good health.

The CDR3 spells CATSNGGANEKLFF. In DNA, the CDR3 is TGTGCCACCAGCAACGGGGGAGCTAATGAAAAACTGTTTTTT. The chain links TRBV15 to TRBJ1-4; maybe TRBD1 (5 bases). This CDR3 spans 14 amino acids. V was shortened by 4 bases and J by 3 bases, with 9 bases between the two germline ends. Germline-derived CDR1 and CDR2 are LNHNV and YYDKDF (reference sequence).

This clonotype has more than one count but fewer than ten. The chain combines TRBV28 with TRBJ1-4; D remains ambiguous. Deletions cut 7 bases from V and 6 bases from J, with 15 bases between. Germline V lookup: CDR1 MDHEN, CDR2 SYDVKM. The CDR3 has 14 amino acids. CDR3 region: CASTLGGRDEKLFF. The CDR3 region has the DNA TGTGCCAGCACCCTTGGTGGACGGGATGAAAAACTGTTTTTT.

Of note for this clonotype: A much larger clone differs by one base, so this may be a read error. The V call is TRBV4-1, the J call TRBJ1-2; unclear D gene. CDR3 length equals 17 residues. The germline CDR1 and CDR2 sequences are MGHRA and YSYEKL. The CDR3 spells CASNQGPGPPGNYGYTF. The CDR3 nucleotides read TGCGCCAGCAACCAAGGTCCTGGGCCGCCGGGAAACTATGGCTACACCTTC.

This clonotype was observed a handful of times. The chain couples TRBV2 to TRBJ2-7, with D possibly being TRBD1 or TRBD2 (5 bases each). The CDR3 covers 13 residues. V lost 6 bases and J lost 5, with 14 bases in between. Germline CDR1 is SNHLY and CDR2 is FYNNEI. The CDR3 reads CASRRDVPHEQYF. CDR3 sequence (DNA): TGTGCCAGCAGGAGGGACGTTCCCCACGAGCAGTACTTC.

In its sample, this clonotype was seen a few times. The chain couples TRBV20-1 to TRBJ1-6, with D unclear. CDR1 and CDR2 from the germline V gene are DFQATT and SNEGSKA (reference sequence). V was pared by 0 bases and J by 12 bases, with 18 bases between. The CDR3 sequence is 15 residues long. CDR3 in DNA: TGCAGTGCTAGAGATCCGTCTGAGTGGTCTATACCCCTCCACTTT. Amino acid sequence: CSARDPSEWSIPLHF.

This clonotype was picked up many times. The chain carries TRBV2 and TRBJ2-3, with 9 bases that match TRBD2. Trimming cost V 4 bases and J 1 base; bases outside gene matches: 3. Germline assignment: CDR1 SNHLY and CDR2 FYNNEI. CDR3 length: 15 amino acids. As DNA, the CDR3 is TGTGCCAGCAGTGTCCAGCGGGGGGGCACAGATACGCAGTATTTT. Translation gives CASSVQRGGTDTQYF.

In its sample, this clonotype was seen a few times. V is TRBV27 and J is TRBJ2-7; 12 nucleotides align to TRBD2. Per germline, CDR1 MNHEY and CDR2 SMNVEV (reference sequence). This CDR3 region has 14 residues. V dropped 5 bases and J dropped 5; count of bases not matched to a gene: 4. The CDR3 protein is CASSLTSGGHEQYF. In nucleotides, the CDR3 is TGTGCCAGCAGTCTGACTAGCGGGGGCCACGAGCAGTACTTC.

The V and J genes are TRBV14 and TRBJ2-3; TRBD2 aligns across 11 bases. The CDR3 consists of 17 residues. V was pared by 2 bases and J by 0 bases, with 4 bases of the junction left unmatched. Germline CDR1 is SGHDN and CDR2 is FVKESK. CDR3: CASSQLGLAASTDTQYF. The CDR3 DNA is TGTGCCAGCAGCCAATTGGGACTAGCGGCTAGCACAGATACGCAGTATTTT. The variable domain in full, completed from reference TRBV14 and TRBJ2-3, reads EAGVTQFPSHSVIEKGQTVTLRCDPISGHDNLYWYRRVMGKEIKFLLHFVKESKQDESGMPNNRFLAERTGGTYSTLKVQPAELEDSGVYFCASSQLGLAASTDTQYFGPGTRLTVL.

This clonotype has more than one count but fewer than ten. The chain uses TRBV13 and TRBJ2-4; possibly TRBD1 for D (7 bases). Germline loops: CDR1 PRHDT, CDR2 FYEKMQ (reference sequence). This CDR3 has 14 amino acids. V lost 5 bases and J lost 1, with 9 bases in between. CDR3 sequence (DNA): TGTGCCAGCAGCGCGGGACAGGCCAAAAACATTCAGTACTTC. Its translation is CASSAGQAKNIQYF.

This clonotype has more than one count but fewer than ten. J is TRBJ1-2 and V is TRBV12-3 or TRBV12-4, with a possible D match to TRBD1 (6 bases). V was pared by 4 bases and J by 4 bases, with 13 bases between. This CDR3 spans 14 amino acids. The CDR3 region is CASSSGQTRYGYTF. CDR3 bases: TGTGCCAGCAGTTCTGGACAGACACGCTATGGCTACACCTTC.